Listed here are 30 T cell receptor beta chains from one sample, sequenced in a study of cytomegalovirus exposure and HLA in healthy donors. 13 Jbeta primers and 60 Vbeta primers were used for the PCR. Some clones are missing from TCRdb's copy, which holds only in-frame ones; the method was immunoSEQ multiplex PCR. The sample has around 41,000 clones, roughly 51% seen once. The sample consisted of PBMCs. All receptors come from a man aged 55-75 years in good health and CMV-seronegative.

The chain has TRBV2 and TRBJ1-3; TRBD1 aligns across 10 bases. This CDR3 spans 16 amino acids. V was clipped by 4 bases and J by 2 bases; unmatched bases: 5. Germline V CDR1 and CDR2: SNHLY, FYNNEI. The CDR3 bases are TGTGCCAGCAGTGGGGGACAGGGGTGGGCTGGAAACACCATATATTTT. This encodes CASSGGQGWAGNTIYF.

The CDR3 sequence: CASSLTQGLPQHF. CDR3 coding DNA: TGTGCCAGCAGCTTGACACAAGGACTACCCCAGCATTTT. The chain joins TRBV7-3 to TRBJ1-5; no clear D. Germline V CDR1 and CDR2: SGHTA, FQGTGA. This CDR3 contains 13 residues. V lost 3 bases, J lost 10 bases, and 13 bases lay in between.

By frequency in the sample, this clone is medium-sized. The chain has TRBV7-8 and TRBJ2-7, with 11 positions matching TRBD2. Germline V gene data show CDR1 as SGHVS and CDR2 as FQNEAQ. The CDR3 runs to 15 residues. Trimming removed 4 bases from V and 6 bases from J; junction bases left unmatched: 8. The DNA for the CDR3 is TGTGCCAGCAGCTATCAGACTAGCGGGGCGGGCGAGCAGTACTTC. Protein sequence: CASSYQTSGAGEQYF.

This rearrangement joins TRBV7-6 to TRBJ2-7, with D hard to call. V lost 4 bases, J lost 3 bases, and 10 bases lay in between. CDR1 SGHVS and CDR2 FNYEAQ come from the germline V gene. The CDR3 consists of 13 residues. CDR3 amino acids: CASSSGFYYEQYF. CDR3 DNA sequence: TGTGCCAGCAGCTCCGGGTTTTACTACGAGCAGTACTTC.

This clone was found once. The CDR3 is CASSVLGQNTEAFF. CDR3 nucleotide sequence: TGTGCCAGCAGCGTTCTTGGACAGAACACTGAAGCTTTCTTT. This chain uses TRBV9 with TRBJ1-1, with a possible D match to TRBD1 (5 bases). The length of the CDR3 is 14 residues. V was pared by 2 bases and J by 1 base, with 9 bases between. The germline V gene encodes CDR1 SGDLS and CDR2 YYNGEE.

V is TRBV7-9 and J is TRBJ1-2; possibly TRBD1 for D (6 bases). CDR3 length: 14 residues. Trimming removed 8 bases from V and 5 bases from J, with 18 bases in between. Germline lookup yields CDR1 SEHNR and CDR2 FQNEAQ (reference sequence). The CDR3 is CASGFGDKPYGYTF. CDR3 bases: TGTGCCAGCGGATTTGGGGACAAACCTTATGGCTACACCTTC.

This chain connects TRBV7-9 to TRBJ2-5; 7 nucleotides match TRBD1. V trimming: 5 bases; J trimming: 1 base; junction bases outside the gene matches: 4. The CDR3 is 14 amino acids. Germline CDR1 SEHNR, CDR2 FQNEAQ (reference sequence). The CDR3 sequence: CASSRGTVQETQYF. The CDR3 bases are TGTGCCAGCAGCCGAGGGACAGTCCAAGAGACCCAGTACTTC. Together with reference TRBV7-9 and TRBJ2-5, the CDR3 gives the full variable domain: DTGVSQNPRHKITKRGQNVTFRCDPISEHNRLYWYRQTLGQGPEFLTYFQNEAQLEKSRLLSDRFSAERPKGSFSTLEIQRTEQGDSAMYLCASSRGTVQETQYFGPGTRLLVL.

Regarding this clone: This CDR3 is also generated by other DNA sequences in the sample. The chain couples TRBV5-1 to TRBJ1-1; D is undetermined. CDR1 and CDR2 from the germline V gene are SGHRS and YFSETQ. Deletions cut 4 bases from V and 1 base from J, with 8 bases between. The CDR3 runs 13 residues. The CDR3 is CASSPAGNTEAFF. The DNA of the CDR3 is TGCGCCAGCAGCCCTGCAGGGAACACTGAAGCTTTCTTT. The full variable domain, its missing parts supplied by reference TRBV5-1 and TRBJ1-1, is KAGVTQTPRYLIKTRGQQVTLSCSPISGHRSVSWYQQTPGQGLQFLFEYFSETQRNKGNFPGRFSGRQFSNSRSEMNVSTLELGDSALYLCASSPAGNTEAFFGQGTRLTVV.

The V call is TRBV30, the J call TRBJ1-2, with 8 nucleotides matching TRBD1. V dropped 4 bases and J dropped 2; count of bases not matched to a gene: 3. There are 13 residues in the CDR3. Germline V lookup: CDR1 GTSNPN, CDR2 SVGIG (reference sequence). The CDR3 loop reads CAWTGGGNYGYTF. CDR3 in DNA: TGTGCCTGGACAGGGGGCGGAAACTATGGCTACACCTTC.

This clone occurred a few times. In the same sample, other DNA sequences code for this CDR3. CDR3 in amino acids: CASSPSTDTQYF. The CDR3 DNA is TGTGCCAGCAGCCCAAGCACAGATACGCAGTATTTT. The chain links TRBV6-5 to TRBJ2-3; the D is unclear. This CDR3 spans 12 amino acids. With 6 bases removed from V and 0 bases from J, the gap between germline ends came to 4 bases. Germline V gives CDR1 MNHEY, CDR2 SVGAGI.

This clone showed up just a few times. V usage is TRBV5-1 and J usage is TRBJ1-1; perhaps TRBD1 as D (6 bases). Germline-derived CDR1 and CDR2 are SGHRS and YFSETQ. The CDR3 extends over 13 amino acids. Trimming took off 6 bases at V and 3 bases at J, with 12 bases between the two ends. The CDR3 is CASTPGVDTEAFF. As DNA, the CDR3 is TGCGCCAGCACCCCAGGGGTGGACACTGAAGCTTTCTTT.

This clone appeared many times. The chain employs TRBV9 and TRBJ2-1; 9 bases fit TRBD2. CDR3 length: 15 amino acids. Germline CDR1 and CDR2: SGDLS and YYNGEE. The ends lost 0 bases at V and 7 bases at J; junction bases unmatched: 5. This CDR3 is CASSVGLAGWNEQFF. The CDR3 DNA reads TGTGCCAGCAGCGTAGGCCTAGCGGGATGGAATGAGCAGTTCTTC.

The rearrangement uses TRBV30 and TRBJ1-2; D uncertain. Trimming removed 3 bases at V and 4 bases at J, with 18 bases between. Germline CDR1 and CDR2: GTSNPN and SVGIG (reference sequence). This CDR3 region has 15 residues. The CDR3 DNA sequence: TGTGCCTGGAGCGACGGCGGACTGACCTCCTATGGCTACACCTTC. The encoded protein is CAWSDGGLTSYGYTF.

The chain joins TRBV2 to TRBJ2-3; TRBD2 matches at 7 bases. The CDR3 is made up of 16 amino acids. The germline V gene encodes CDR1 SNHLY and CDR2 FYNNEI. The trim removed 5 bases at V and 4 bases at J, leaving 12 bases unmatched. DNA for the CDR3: TGTGCCAGCAGTTGGGGGAGGGCACTATCTGCAGATACGCAGTATTTT. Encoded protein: CASSWGRALSADTQYF.

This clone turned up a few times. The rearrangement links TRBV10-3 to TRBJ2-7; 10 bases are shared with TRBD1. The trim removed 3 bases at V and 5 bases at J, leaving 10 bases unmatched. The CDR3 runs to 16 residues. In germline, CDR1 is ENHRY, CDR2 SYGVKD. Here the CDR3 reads CAISDFVGTGDDEQYF. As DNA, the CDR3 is TGTGCCATCAGTGATTTTGTTGGGACAGGGGATGACGAGCAGTACTTC.

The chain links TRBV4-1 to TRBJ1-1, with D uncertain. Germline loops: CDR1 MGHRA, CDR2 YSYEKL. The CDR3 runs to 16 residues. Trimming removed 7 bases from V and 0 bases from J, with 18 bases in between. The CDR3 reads CASTKESVRMNTEAFF. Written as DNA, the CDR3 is TGCGCCAGCACTAAAGAGAGCGTGCGTATGAACACTGAAGCTTTCTTT.

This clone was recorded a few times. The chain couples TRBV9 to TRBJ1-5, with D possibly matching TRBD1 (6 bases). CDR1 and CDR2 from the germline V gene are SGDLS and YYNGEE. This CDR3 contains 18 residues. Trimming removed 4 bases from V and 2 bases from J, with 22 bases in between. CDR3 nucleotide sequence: TGTGCCAGCAGCTTTCGACAGGCGCCGACTATCCGCAATCAGCCCCAGCATTTT. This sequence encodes CASSFRQAPTIRNQPQHF.

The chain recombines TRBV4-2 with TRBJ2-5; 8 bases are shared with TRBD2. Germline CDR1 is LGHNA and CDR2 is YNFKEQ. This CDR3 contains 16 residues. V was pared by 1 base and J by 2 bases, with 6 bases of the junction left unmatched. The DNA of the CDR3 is TGTGCCAGCAGCCAAGTTCTAGCGGGTAGACAAGAGACCCAGTACTTC. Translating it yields CASSQVLAGRQETQYF.

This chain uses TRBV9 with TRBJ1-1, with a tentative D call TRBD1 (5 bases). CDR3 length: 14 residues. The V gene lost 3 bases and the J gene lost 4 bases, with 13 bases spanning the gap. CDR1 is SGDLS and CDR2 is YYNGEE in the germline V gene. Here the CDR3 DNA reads TGTGCCAGCAGCGGAAATACGGGGGGCACTGAAGCTTTCTTT. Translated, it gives CASSGNTGGTEAFF.

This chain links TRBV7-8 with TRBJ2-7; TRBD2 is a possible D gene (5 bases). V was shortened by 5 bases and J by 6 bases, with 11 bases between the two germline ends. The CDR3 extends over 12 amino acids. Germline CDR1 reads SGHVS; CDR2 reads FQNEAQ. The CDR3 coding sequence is TGTGCCAGCAGCCCCCCCCGGGGCGAGCAGTACTTC. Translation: CASSPPRGEQYF. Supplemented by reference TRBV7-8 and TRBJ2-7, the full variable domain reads GAGVSQSPRYKVAKRGQDVALRCDPISGHVSLFWYQQALGQGPEFLTYFQNEAQLDKSGLPSDRFFAERPEGSVSTLKIQRTQQEDSAVYLCASSPPRGEQYFGPGTRLTVT.

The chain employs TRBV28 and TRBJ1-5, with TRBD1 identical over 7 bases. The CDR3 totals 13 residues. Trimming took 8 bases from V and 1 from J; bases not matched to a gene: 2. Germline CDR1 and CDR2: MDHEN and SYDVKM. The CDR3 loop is CASSDRSNQPQHF. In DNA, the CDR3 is TGTGCCAGCTCGGACAGGAGCAATCAGCCCCAGCATTTT.

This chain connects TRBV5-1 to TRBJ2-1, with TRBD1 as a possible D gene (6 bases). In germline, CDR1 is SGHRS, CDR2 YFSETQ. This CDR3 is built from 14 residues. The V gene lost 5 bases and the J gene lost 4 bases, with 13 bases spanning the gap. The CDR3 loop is CASSLDSQYNEQFF. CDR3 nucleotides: TGCGCCAGCAGTCTGGACAGTCAGTACAATGAGCAGTTCTTC.

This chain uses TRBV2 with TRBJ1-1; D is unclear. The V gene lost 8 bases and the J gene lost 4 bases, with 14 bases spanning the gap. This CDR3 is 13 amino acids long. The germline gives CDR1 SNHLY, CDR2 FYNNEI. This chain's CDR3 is CASWAHGSTEAFF. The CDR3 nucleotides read TGTGCCAGCTGGGCACACGGGAGCACTGAAGCTTTCTTT. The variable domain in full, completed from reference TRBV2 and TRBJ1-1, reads EPEVTQTPSHQVTQMGQEVILRCVPISNHLYFYWYRQILGQKVEFLVSFYNNEISEKSEIFDDQFSVERPDGSNFTLKIRSTKLEDSAMYFCASWAHGSTEAFFGQGTRLTVV.

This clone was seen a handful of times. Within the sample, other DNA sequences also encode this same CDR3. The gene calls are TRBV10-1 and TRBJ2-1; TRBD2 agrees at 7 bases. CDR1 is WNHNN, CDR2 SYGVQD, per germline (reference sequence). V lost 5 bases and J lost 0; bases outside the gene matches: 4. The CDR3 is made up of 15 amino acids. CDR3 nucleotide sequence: TGCGCCAGCAGTTTAGCGGGTAGCTCCTACAATGAGCAGTTCTTC. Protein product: CASSLAGSSYNEQFF.

The CDR3 loop reads CAWSSLGLTNYGYTF. The CDR3 coding sequence is TGTGCCTGGAGTTCCCTCGGACTTACTAACTATGGCTACACCTTC. The rearrangement links TRBV30 to TRBJ1-2, with D unclear. V was pared by 2 bases and J by 0 bases, with 13 bases between. CDR1 is GTSNPN, CDR2 SVGIG, per germline (reference sequence). This CDR3 spans 15 amino acids.

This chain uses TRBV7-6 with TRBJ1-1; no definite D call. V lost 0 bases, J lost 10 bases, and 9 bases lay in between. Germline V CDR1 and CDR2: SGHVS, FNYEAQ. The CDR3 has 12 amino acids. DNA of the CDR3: TGTGCCAGCAGCTTAGCTGACACAACAGCTTTCTTT. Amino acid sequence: CASSLADTTAFF.

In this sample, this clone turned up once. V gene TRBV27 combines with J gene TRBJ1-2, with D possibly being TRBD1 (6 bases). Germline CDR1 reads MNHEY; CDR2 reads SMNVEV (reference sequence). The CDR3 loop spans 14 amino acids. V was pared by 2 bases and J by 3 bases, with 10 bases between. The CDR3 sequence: CASSLGGLDYGYTF. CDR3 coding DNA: TGTGCCAGCAGTTTAGGGGGCCTGGACTATGGCTACACCTTC.

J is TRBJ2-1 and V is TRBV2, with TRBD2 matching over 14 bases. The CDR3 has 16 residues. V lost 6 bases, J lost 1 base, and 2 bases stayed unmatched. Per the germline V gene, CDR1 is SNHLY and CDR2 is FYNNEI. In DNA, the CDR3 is TGTGCCAGCAGGGGACTAGCGGGGGAGTCCTACAATGAGCAGTTCTTC. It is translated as CASRGLAGESYNEQFF.

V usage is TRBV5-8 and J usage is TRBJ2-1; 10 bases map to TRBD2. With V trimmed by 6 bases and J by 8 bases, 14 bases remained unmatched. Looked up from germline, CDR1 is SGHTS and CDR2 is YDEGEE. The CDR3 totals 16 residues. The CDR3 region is CASNAGLALNLDEQFF. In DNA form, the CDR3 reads TGTGCCAGCAACGCGGGACTAGCGTTAAATCTCGATGAGCAGTTCTTC.

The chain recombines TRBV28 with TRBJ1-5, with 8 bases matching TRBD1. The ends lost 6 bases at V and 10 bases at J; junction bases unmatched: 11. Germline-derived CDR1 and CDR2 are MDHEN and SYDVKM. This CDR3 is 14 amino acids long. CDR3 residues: CASSPRDRFLPQHF. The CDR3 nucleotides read TGTGCCAGCAGCCCCCGGGACAGGTTTTTACCCCAGCATTTT.